This T cell receptor (beta chain) was observed in a study of early T cells in non-severe SARS-CoV-2 infection (dated by TCRdb to the early 2020s). The study in broad terms: TCR sequencing used bulk RNA from unsorted whole blood, so alpha and beta chains could not be paired. What the study reported, not specific to this receptor: VDJdb matching was skewed toward anti-spike CD8 responses, so virus-specific expansions were likely underestimated and private and CD4 specificities were missed.

In its sample, this clonotype was seen a few times. The antigen it binds to is not known. Base qualities were left out, and no much larger clone turns up one base away. This was a case-control study nested in a cohort of healthcare workers in London, UK, who had nasopharyngeal swab PCR tests and blood samples taken every week. Healthcare workers were recruited during the week of the UK lockdown, between 23 and 31 March 2020, and followed weekly for up to about 16 weeks. Receptor libraries were prepared by 5' RACE. The data were produced on a NextSeq 500. To correct for sequencing error and PCR bias, the TCR library protocol tagged individual cDNA molecules with unique molecular identifiers. Both TCR alpha and beta chains were sequenced, and tight co-correlation was observed between alpha and beta sequence abundances in each sample. As for how the authors treated the data: V gene, J gene and CDR3 annotation of TCR sequences was performed with Decombinator V4. TCRs were defined as expanded if a significant change between any two time points was detected under a Poisson model with p below 0.0001. TCR abundances were normalised to the total number of TCRs sequenced per sample and were expressed as counts per million. TRAV1-2 paired with TRAJ12, TRAJ20 or TRAJ33 defined MAIT TCRs, while TRAV10 paired with TRAJ18 defined iNKT TCRs. VDJdb, accessed on 1 November 2021, was searched for TCRs annotated for CMV, EBV and SARS-CoV-2, and TCRs annotated for more than one antigen were excluded. Through fastp at Q25 and MiXCR, TCRdb rebuilt clones from the public reads, retaining in-frame beta chains. Identical CDR3 protein sequences are pooled into one entry, listed with their most common genes and DNA. The V and J calls and clone size come from TCRdb's table, not from the authors' own analysis. Across this sample there are about 110,000 distinct CDR3 sequences, with over 8.5% seen only once. The ten largest clones take up about 8.1% of the sample.

Trimming leaves V shorter by 2 bases and J shorter by 2 bases, with the junction holding 7 bases beyond the gene matches. From a lookup of the germline V gene, CDR1 and CDR2 are SNHLY and FYNNEI. The CDR3 holds 17 amino acids from the cysteine to the phenylalanine. This entry keeps only the CDR3 DNA: 51 bases, framed from base 1. The sequenced sample was whole blood. This clonotype was sampled from an adult who was a healthcare worker with PCR-confirmed SARS-CoV-2 infection or an uninfected control (not recorded which). The receptor chain draws on TRBV2 and TRBJ2-1, and 9 bases in between align with TRBD2. The nucleotides are TGTGCCAGCAGTGAATCGCAAGCGGGAGGCCCCTACAATGAGCAGTTCTTC. It specifies CASSESQAGGPYNEQFF.